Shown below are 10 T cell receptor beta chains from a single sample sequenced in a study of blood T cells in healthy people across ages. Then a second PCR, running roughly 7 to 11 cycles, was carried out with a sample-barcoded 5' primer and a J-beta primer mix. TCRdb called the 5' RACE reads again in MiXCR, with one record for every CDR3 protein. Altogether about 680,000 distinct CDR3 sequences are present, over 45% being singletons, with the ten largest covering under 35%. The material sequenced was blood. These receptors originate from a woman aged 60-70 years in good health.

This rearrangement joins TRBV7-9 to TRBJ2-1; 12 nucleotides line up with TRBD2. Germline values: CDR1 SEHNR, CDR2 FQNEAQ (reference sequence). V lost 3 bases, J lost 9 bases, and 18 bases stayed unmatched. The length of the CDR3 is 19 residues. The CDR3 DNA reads TGTGCCAGCAGCTTCTCTACTAGCGGGAGGCGATATTTGGAGGGTGAGCAGTTCTTC. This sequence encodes CASSFSTSGRRYLEGEQFF. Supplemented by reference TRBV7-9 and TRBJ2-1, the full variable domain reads DTGVSQNPRHKITKRGQNVTFRCDPISEHNRLYWYRQTLGQGPEFLTYFQNEAQLEKSRLLSDRFSAERPKGSFSTLEIQRTEQGDSAMYLCASSFSTSGRRYLEGEQFFGPGTRLTVL.

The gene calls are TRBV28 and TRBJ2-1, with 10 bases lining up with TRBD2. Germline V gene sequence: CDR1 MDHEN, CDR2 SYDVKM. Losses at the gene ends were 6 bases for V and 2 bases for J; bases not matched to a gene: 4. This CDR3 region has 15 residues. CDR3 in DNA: TGTGCCAGCAGGGGGGGACTAGCGACCTACAATGAGCAGTTCTTC. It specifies CASRGGLATYNEQFF.

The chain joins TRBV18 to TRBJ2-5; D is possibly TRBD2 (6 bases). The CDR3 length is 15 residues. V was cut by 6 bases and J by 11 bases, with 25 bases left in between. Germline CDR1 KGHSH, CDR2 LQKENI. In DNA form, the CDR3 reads TGTGCCAGCTCGACCGGAGGGGCCCTATACAATGAGCAGTACTTC. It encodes CASSTGGALYNEQYF.

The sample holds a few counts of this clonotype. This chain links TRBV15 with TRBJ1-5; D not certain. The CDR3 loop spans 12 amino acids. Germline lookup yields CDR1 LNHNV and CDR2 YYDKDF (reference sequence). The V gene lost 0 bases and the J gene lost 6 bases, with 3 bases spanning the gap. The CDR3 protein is CATSREVQPQHF. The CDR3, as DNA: TGTGCCACCAGCAGAGAGGTTCAGCCCCAGCATTTT.

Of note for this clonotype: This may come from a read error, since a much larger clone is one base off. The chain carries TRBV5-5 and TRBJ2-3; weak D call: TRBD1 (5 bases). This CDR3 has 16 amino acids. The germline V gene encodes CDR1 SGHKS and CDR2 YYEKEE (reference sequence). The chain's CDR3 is CAGSLGRAYSTDTQYF. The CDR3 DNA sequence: TGTGCCGGCAGCTTGGGCAGGGCTTATAGCACAGATACGCAGTATTTT.

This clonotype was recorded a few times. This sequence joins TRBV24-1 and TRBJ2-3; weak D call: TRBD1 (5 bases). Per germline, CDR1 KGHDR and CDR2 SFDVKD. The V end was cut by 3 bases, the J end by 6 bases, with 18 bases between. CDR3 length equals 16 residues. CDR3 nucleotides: TGTGCCACCAGTGATCCAGACGCCAGGGCCTCCGATACGCAGTATTTT. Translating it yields CATSDPDARASDTQYF.

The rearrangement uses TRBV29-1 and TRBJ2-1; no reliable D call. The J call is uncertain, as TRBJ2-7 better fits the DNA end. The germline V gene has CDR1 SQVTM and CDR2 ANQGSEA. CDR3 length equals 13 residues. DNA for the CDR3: TGCAGCGTAGCCAGGCTCTCCTACAATGAGCAGTACTTC. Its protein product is CSVARLSYNEQYF.

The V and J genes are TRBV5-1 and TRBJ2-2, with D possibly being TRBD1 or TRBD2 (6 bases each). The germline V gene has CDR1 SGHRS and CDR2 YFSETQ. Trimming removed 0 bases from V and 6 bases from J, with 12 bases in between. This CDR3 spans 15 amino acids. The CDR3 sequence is CASSLVGGSAGELFF. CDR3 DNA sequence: TGCGCCAGCAGCTTGGTCGGGGGCTCGGCCGGGGAGCTGTTTTTT.

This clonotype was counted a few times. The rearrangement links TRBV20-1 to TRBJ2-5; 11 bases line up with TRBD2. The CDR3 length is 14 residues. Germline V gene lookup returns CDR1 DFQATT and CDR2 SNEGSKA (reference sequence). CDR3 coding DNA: TGCAGCTCACCGACTAGCGGGATTCGGGAGACCCAGTACTTC. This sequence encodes CSSPTSGIRETQYF.

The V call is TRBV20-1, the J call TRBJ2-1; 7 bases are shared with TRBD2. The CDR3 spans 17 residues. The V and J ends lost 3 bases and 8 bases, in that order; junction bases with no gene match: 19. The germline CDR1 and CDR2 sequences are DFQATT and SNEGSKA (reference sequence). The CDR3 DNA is TGCAGTGCTAGTGGGGGGGACGCGAGCGGATCCTCCTATGAGCAGTTCTTC. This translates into CSASGGDASGSSYEQFF.